The rows below give T cell receptor beta chains drawn from one sample of a study of human T cells and chemical hapten exposure. TCRdb redid the calling of the RACE reads with MiXCR, one entry per CDR3 protein. The table lists 79,000 or so distinct CDR3 sequences, approximately 10% of them singletons, with approximately 1.4% in the top ten. The input for sequencing was whole blood, taken in connection with sensitization to the hapten diphenylcyclopropenone (DPC). Receptor source: a woman in her forties or fifties with alopecia areata. Some clones in this sample may be carry-over from other donors' samples. Each CDR3 is given with its conserved first and last residue. D genes are given only for firm matches. For some rows the clone size is stated as once, few or many, or as a class when expanded; others skip it.

V	D	J	size	DNA	CDR3
TRBV19	TRBD1	TRBJ1-5	NA	TGTGCCATCGACCAGGGGGCTGGGCAGCCCCAGCTTTTT	CAIDQGAGQPQLF
TRBV6-5	NA	TRBJ1-1	NA	TGTGCCAGCAGTTCGGGCAGGAACACTGAAGCTTTCTTT	CASSSGRNTEAFF
TRBV28	NA	TRBJ2-7	NA	TGTGCCAGCAGTTTAAGAATCTACGAGCAGTACTTC	CASSLRIYEQYF
TRBV19	TRBD2	TRBJ2-1	NA	TGTGCCAGTAGTATGACGGGACTAGCGGGGAGTCTACCCAATGAGCAGTTCTTC	CASSMTGLAGSLPNEQFF
TRBV4-3	TRBD2	TRBJ2-4	few	TGCGCCAGCAGCCCCAATAGCGGGGGCATTCAGTACTTC	CASSPNSGGIQYF
TRBV12-5	NA	TRBJ2-5	NA	TGTGCTAGTGGTTTTGGAAGGGAGACCCAGTACTTC	CASGFGRETQYF
TRBV29-1	NA	TRBJ1-1	many	TGCAGCGTTGAAGGGCAGGGGAAAACTGAAGCTTTCTTT	CSVEGQGKTEAFF
TRBV29-1	TRBD1	TRBJ1-2	NA	TGCAGCGTACAGGGGGACCCTGGCTACACCTTC	CSVQGDPGYTF
TRBV3-2	NA	TRBJ2-7	NA	TGTGCCAGCAGACCGTCTGGGAGCCCATTCTCCTACGAGCAGTACTTC	CASRPSGSPFSYEQYF
TRBV29-1	NA	TRBJ1-5	many	TGCAGCGTAAAAAGCGGGGAGGGCCAGCCCCAGCATTTT	CSVKSGEGQPQHF
TRBV27	NA	TRBJ1-5	few	TGTGCCAGCAGTTTTGGGCAGGGGAGACGGGGCAATCAGCCCCAGCATTTT	CASSFGQGRRGNQPQHF
TRBV6-4	NA	TRBJ2-3	many	TGTGCCAGCAGTGATGGAGGGAGCACAGATACGCAGTATTTT	CASSDGGSTDTQYF
TRBV18	TRBD1	TRBJ1-5	many	TGTGCCAGCTCACCAGGGGGACAGGGAGACCAGCCCCAGCATTTT	CASSPGGQGDQPQHF
TRBV12-3/TRBV12-4	NA	TRBJ2-1	many	TGTGCCAGCAGTGGCCTATCGAGCTCCTACAATGAGCAGTTCTTC	CASSGLSSSYNEQFF
TRBV28	TRBD1	TRBJ2-7	NA	TGTGCCAGCAGTTTAGGCGTATGGACAGGGGACTACGAGCAGTACTTC	CASSLGVWTGDYEQYF
TRBV20-1	NA	TRBJ1-2	NA	TGCAGTGCTAGTAATATGTTCGGGGGATCCCTTCGCTACACCTTC	CSASNMFGGSLRYTF
TRBV4-2	NA	TRBJ1-5	NA	TGTGCCAGCAGCCCGACCGGACAGTATAGCAATCAGCCCCAGCATTTT	CASSPTGQYSNQPQHF
TRBV29-1	TRBD2	TRBJ2-5	NA	TGCAGCGTGAGACTAGCGGAGACCCAGTACTTC	CSVRLAETQYF
TRBV20-1	TRBD1	TRBJ2-2	NA	TGCAGTGCTAGGCCGGGACAGGGAAACACCGGGGAGCTGTTTTTT	CSARPGQGNTGELFF
TRBV5-1	TRBD2	TRBJ2-7	NA	TGCGCCAGCACCGACCTTAGCGGGAGGGCCCACGAGCAGTACTTC	CASTDLSGRAHEQYF
TRBV29-1	TRBD2	TRBJ2-1	few	TGCAGCGCTACTAGCGGGAGCCTCTACAATGAGCAGTTCTTC	CSATSGSLYNEQFF
TRBV7-3	NA	TRBJ2-2	few	TGTGCCAGCAGCCCAAGCAGAGACACCGGGGAGCTGTTTTTT	CASSPSRDTGELFF
TRBV10-3	NA	TRBJ1-5	many	TGTGCCACCGATGGGGGATTCAATAGCAATCAGCCCCAGCATTTT	CATDGGFNSNQPQHF
TRBV7-2	TRBD1	TRBJ2-1	many	TGTGCCAGCAGCCCGAGCCGGGACAGGGGTCGGAATGAGCAGTTCTTC	CASSPSRDRGRNEQFF
TRBV12-3/TRBV12-4	NA	TRBJ1-5	few	TGTGCCAGCAGTTTAGGGACGGCCCAAAATCAGCCCCAGCATTTT	CASSLGTAQNQPQHF
TRBV9	NA	TRBJ2-1	NA	TGTGCCAGCAGCGTAGAGGGGGCGGGACTAGACATCGGTGAGCAGTTCTTC	CASSVEGAGLDIGEQFF
TRBV20-1	NA	TRBJ2-1	many	TGCAGTGCTAGAGGGGAGAGGCTATTGAACGAGCAGTTCTTC	CSARGERLLNEQFF
TRBV29-1	NA	TRBJ2-3	NA	TGCAGCGTTCGTGATGGAGGAACGGGCGATACGCAGTATTTT	CSVRDGGTGDTQYF
TRBV30	NA	TRBJ1-6	many	TGTGCCTGGACGATGCCCGGGAGCTCCTATAATTCACCCCTCCACTTT	CAWTMPGSSYNSPLHF
TRBV20-1	TRBD2	TRBJ2-7	NA	TGCAGTGCTAGAGATCTAACTAGCGGGAGGCCAACTCCTTCCGAGCAGTACTTC	CSARDLTSGRPTPSEQYF
TRBV5-6	NA	TRBJ2-5	NA	TGTGCCAGCAGCCCCATGCTTGAAGAGACCCAGTACTTC	CASSPMLEETQYF
TRBV11-1	TRBD2	TRBJ2-3	few	TGTGCCAGCAGCTTCGTGGCGGGAGGGTCCACAGATACGCAGTATTTT	CASSFVAGGSTDTQYF